This T cell receptor (beta chain) originates from a study of T-cell reconstitution after alpha-beta-depleted transplantation in children. This clonotype is labeled medium-sized. The target antigen is unknown. Preparation of the TCRbeta library involved a method that used unique molecular identifiers. MiXCR, run by TCRdb on the PCR reads, gives a single entry per CDR3 protein. The sample lists 6,000 or so distinct CDR3 sequences, roughly 14% occurring once. Study-level points and caveats: T-cell numbers and diversity, one year after transplant, stemmed largely from T cells that were newly produced. Alpha-beta T cells present about two months after transplant were reported to originate from several hundred expanded graft clones. Recipient T cells and thymic progenitors that survived gave rise to the high TCRbeta diversity observed at day 60 in some patients.

CDR3 length equals 15 residues. CDR1 is PRHDT, CDR2 FYEKMQ, per germline (reference sequence). V shed 5 bases, J shed 4 bases, and the junction held 8 bases outside the gene matches. This clonotype originated in a boy between 10 and 17 years old with acute lymphoblastic leukemia, due to receive a stem cell transplant. The material was PBMCs, obtained before TCRalphabeta/CD19-depleted stem cell transplant. The rearrangement joins TRBV13 to TRBJ2-3; 8 bases fit TRBD2. This CDR3 is CASSPGLVGADTQYF. The CDR3 DNA follows: TGTGCCAGCAGCCCGGGACTAGTTGGGGCAGATACGCAGTATTTT.